Shown below are 25 T cell receptor beta chains from a single sample sequenced in a study of T cell changes during pregnancy in multiple sclerosis. Data came from immunoSEQ multiplex PCR; TCRdb stores just in-frame clones and leaves some out. The sample has about 42,000 clones; less than 90% are singletons. Sequencing used CD4+ T cells from peripheral blood mononuclear cells, obtained before pregnancy. The source of these receptors is a female donor with multiple sclerosis, enrolled in a pregnancy study.

There are a few counts of this clone. The genes are TRBV7-2 and TRBJ2-3, with D possibly being TRBD2 (6 bases). The germline gives CDR1 SGHTA, CDR2 FQGNSA. This CDR3 contains 15 residues. The V and J ends lost 5 bases and 2 bases respectively, with 14 bases between them. CDR3 nucleotides: TGTGCCAGCAGCCCAGGACTACTCTACACAGATACGCAGTATTTT. Translating it yields CASSPGLLYTDTQYF.

The CDR3 DNA follows: TGTGCCTGGAGTTGGCAGGGGGAGACCCAGTACTTC. This codes for CAWSWQGETQYF. This chain joins TRBV30 and TRBJ2-5, with D possibly matching TRBD1 (6 bases). This CDR3 contains 12 residues. Trimming took 2 bases from V and 5 from J, leaving 9 bases between them. Looked up from germline, CDR1 is GTSNPN and CDR2 is SVGIG (reference sequence).

The chain employs TRBV7-9 and TRBJ2-2; 7 bases are shared with TRBD1. Germline V gene sequence: CDR1 SEHNR, CDR2 FQNEAQ (reference sequence). V was pared by 3 bases and J by 7 bases, with 5 bases of the junction left unmatched. This CDR3 spans 14 amino acids. This CDR3 is CASSLGQSHGELFF. The CDR3 DNA reads TGTGCCAGCAGCTTGGGACAGTCCCACGGGGAGCTGTTTTTT.

V and J are TRBV28 and TRBJ1-6; 7 nucleotides agree with TRBD1. In germline, CDR1 is MDHEN, CDR2 SYDVKM. The junction had 9 bases not matched to a gene; V was cut back by 10 bases and J by 6 bases. The CDR3 is made up of 14 amino acids. CDR3 in DNA: TGTGCCATTAGGACAGGAGATTTTAATTCACCCCTCCACTTT. Translated: CAIRTGDFNSPLHF.

The V and J genes are TRBV19 and TRBJ2-7, with 7 bases lining up with TRBD1. This CDR3 contains 14 residues. The V gene end was trimmed by 4 bases and the J gene end by 0 bases; junction bases not matched to a gene: 3. CDR1 and CDR2 (germline): LNHDA, SQIVND (reference sequence). In DNA form, the CDR3 reads TGTGCCAGTAGTAGGACAGGTAGCTCCTACGAGCAGTACTTC. Translating gives CASSRTGSSYEQYF.

The V gene is TRBV7-2, the J gene TRBJ1-1; 8 bases line up with TRBD1. V trimming: 5 bases; J trimming: 4 bases; junction bases outside the gene matches: 6. The CDR3 extends over 14 amino acids. In germline, CDR1 is SGHTA, CDR2 FQGNSA. CDR3: CASSTTGESTEAFF. CDR3 coding DNA: TGTGCCAGCAGCACGACAGGGGAAAGCACTGAAGCTTTCTTT.

This clone has only a few counts. The chain has TRBV5-1 and TRBJ1-1; no reliable D call. The V gene's germline CDR1 is SGHRS and CDR2 YFSETQ. V was trimmed by 0 bases and J by 1 base, leaving 4 bases between them. The CDR3 covers 13 residues. The CDR3 reads CASSLASNTEAFF. The CDR3 DNA is TGCGCCAGCAGCTTGGCCTCGAACACTGAAGCTTTCTTT. The full variable domain, with the rest looked up from reference TRBV5-1 and TRBJ1-1, is KAGVTQTPRYLIKTRGQQVTLSCSPISGHRSVSWYQQTPGQGLQFLFEYFSETQRNKGNFPGRFSGRQFSNSRSEMNVSTLELGDSALYLCASSLASNTEAFFGQGTRLTVV.

The chain has TRBV9 and TRBJ1-5, with TRBD1 matching 10 bases. This CDR3 is built from 15 residues. The junction had 4 bases not matched to a gene; V was cut back by 0 bases and J by 7 bases. Germline assignment: CDR1 SGDLS and CDR2 YYNGEE. CDR3 loop: CASSVGQGARQPQHF. The CDR3 DNA is TGTGCCAGCAGCGTAGGACAGGGGGCGAGGCAGCCCCAGCATTTT.

The chain joins TRBV7-9 to TRBJ1-1, with TRBD1 matching 9 bases. The germline V gene has CDR1 SEHNR and CDR2 FQNEAQ (reference sequence). J was trimmed by 7 bases and V by 7 bases; bases with no gene match: 10. This CDR3 spans 14 amino acids. The CDR3 DNA reads as TGTGCCAGCACCCTGTCACAGGGGGCCATTGAAGCTTTCTTT. Translating gives CASTLSQGAIEAFF.

This rearrangement joins TRBV7-2 to TRBJ2-1; D is unclear. The length of the CDR3 is 13 residues. Germline values: CDR1 SGHTA, CDR2 FQGNSA. The ends were cut back, 3 bases at V and 5 bases at J, with 8 bases in the middle. The CDR3 sequence: CASSFYLNNEQFF. The CDR3 region has the DNA TGTGCCAGCAGCTTCTACCTGAACAATGAGCAGTTCTTC.

The J gene is TRBJ1-3, the V gene TRBV4-2; TRBD1 matches 7 bases. The ends lost 1 base at V and 1 base at J; junction bases unmatched: 4. The CDR3 consists of 16 residues. Germline V gene data show CDR1 as LGHNA and CDR2 as YNFKEQ. The CDR3 nucleotides are TGTGCCAGCAGCCAAGTACAGGGGTTATCTGGAAACACCATATATTTT. It encodes CASSQVQGLSGNTIYF.

The V and J genes are TRBV5-1 and TRBJ1-2; possible D gene TRBD1, 6 bases. V lost 4 bases, J lost 1 base, and 8 bases lay in between. The CDR3 is 13 residues long. Germline-derived CDR1 and CDR2 are SGHRS and YFSETQ. CDR3 coding DNA: TGCGCCAGCAGCGCGGACAGTAACTATGGCTACACCTTC. Translated, it gives CASSADSNYGYTF.

This clone was observed a single time. The chain links TRBV19 to TRBJ2-2; possibly TRBD2 for D (8 bases). Per the germline V gene, CDR1 is LNHDA and CDR2 is SQIVND (reference sequence). Trimming shortened V by 7 bases and J by 5 bases, and 20 bases separated the two germline ends. This CDR3 region has 16 residues. CDR3: CASTREGAEGTGELFF. For the CDR3, the DNA is TGTGCCAGTACCCGGGAGGGGGCTGAGGGGACCGGGGAGCTGTTTTTT.

This clone has a handful of counts. The genes are TRBV6-6 and TRBJ1-2; 7 bases map to TRBD1. This CDR3 comprises 15 residues. Germline values: CDR1 MNHNY, CDR2 SVGAGI (reference sequence). V shed 7 bases, J shed 3 bases, and the junction held 11 bases outside the gene matches. CDR3: CASIPQQGTYYGYTF. For the CDR3, the DNA is TGTGCCAGCATCCCTCAACAGGGGACCTACTATGGCTACACCTTC.

This clone appeared a few times. The CDR3 bases are TGTGCCAGCAGCGGACAGGTTTTGGGTGGCACAGATACGCAGTATTTT. This codes for CASSGQVLGGTDTQYF. The rearrangement joins TRBV7-2 to TRBJ2-3; 7 bases are shared with TRBD1. Germline values: CDR1 SGHTA, CDR2 FQGNSA. This CDR3 has 16 amino acids. Trimming removed 5 bases from V and 1 base from J; junction bases left unmatched: 9.

The chain uses TRBV27 and TRBJ2-1; D is possibly TRBD2 (6 bases). There are 15 residues in the CDR3. Trimming shortened V by 4 bases and J by 8 bases, and 18 bases separated the two germline ends. Germline assignment: CDR1 MNHEY and CDR2 SMNVEV (reference sequence). In DNA form, the CDR3 reads TGTGCCAGCAGTTCCACTCGGCTAGCGTCACATGAGCAGTTCTTC. Protein: CASSSTRLASHEQFF.

The V and J genes are TRBV6-1 and TRBJ2-7; TRBD1 matches 8 bases. Trimming at V came to 2 bases and at J to 5 bases, leaving 8 bases not matched to a gene. This CDR3 has 15 residues. Germline lookup yields CDR1 MNHNS and CDR2 SASEGT. The CDR3 loop reads CASSESSYRGDEQYF. The DNA of the CDR3 is TGTGCCAGCAGTGAATCTTCCTACAGGGGGGACGAGCAGTACTTC.

The rearrangement links TRBV29-1 to TRBJ1-1; perhaps TRBD1 as D (5 bases). There are 19 residues in the CDR3. CDR1 is SQVTM and CDR2 is ANQGSEA in the germline V gene. V lost 7 bases, J lost 2 bases, and 32 bases lay in between. CDR3 bases: TGCAGCGCCATGAACCGAATCCGAAATAGGGAAAGGGGCAACACTGAAGCTTTCTTT. This gives the protein CSAMNRIRNRERGNTEAFF.

V and J are TRBV29-1 and TRBJ2-2; 7 positions agree with TRBD2. The CDR3 has 12 amino acids. Trimming removed 4 bases from V and 7 bases from J; junction bases left unmatched: 3. Germline assignment: CDR1 SQVTM and CDR2 ANQGSEA. CDR3 region: CSVGGGDGELFF. The CDR3 coding sequence is TGCAGCGTTGGGGGGGGTGACGGGGAGCTGTTTTTT.

This clone was recorded once. The rearrangement uses TRBV30 and TRBJ1-2; D might be TRBD1 (6 bases). CDR1 and CDR2 from the germline V gene are GTSNPN and SVGIG (reference sequence). V lost 3 bases and J lost 7, with 21 bases in between. The CDR3 consists of 15 residues. The CDR3 loop reads CAWRGLIGGGGGYTF. The CDR3 DNA reads as TGTGCCTGGAGGGGCCTGATAGGGGGGGGAGGTGGCTACACCTTC. The variable domain in full, completed from reference TRBV30 and TRBJ1-2, reads SQTIHQWPATLVQPVGSPLSLECTVEGTSNPNLYWYRQAAGRGLQLLFYSVGIGQISSEVPQNLSASRPQDRQFILSSKKLLLSDSGFYLCAWRGLIGGGGGYTFGSGTRLTVV.

V and J are TRBV12-5 and TRBJ2-7, with D uncertain. Trimming removed 2 bases at V and 7 bases at J, with 9 bases between. Germline V gives CDR1 LGHNT, CDR2 FRNRAP. The CDR3 spans 12 residues. The CDR3 DNA sequence: TGTGCTAGTGGTTTGCCACCGAGGGAGCAGTACTTC. It codes for CASGLPPREQYF.

The chain employs TRBV11-2 and TRBJ1-1, with TRBD1 matching over 7 bases. J was trimmed by 13 bases and V by 1 base; bases with no gene match: 9. CDR1 and CDR2 (germline): SGHAT, FQNNGV. The CDR3 contains 13 residues. The CDR3 spells CASSLGETGSVFF. In DNA, the CDR3 is TGTGCCAGCAGCTTAGGTGAGACAGGGTCGGTTTTCTTT.

This chain connects TRBV13 to TRBJ2-3; 8 nucleotides match TRBD2. Germline V lookup: CDR1 PRHDT, CDR2 FYEKMQ (reference sequence). The CDR3 has 16 residues. The ends lost 5 bases at V and 1 base at J; junction bases unmatched: 8. The CDR3 reads CASSGSGGGGTDTQYF. In nucleotides, the CDR3 is TGTGCCAGCAGCGGCAGCGGGGGTGGGGGCACAGATACGCAGTATTTT.

A few counts support this clone. The V and J genes are TRBV6-1 and TRBJ1-1; D gene uncertain. Trimming pared 6 bases from V and 1 base from J, leaving 9 bases between. Germline V gene lookup returns CDR1 MNHNS and CDR2 SASEGT. The CDR3 length is 13 residues. CDR3 sequence (DNA): TGTGCCAGCAGAGGGAGGGAGAACACTGAAGCTTTCTTT. Translation: CASRGRENTEAFF.

The chain couples TRBV28 to TRBJ1-2; D unclear. The germline V gene has CDR1 MDHEN and CDR2 SYDVKM. CDR3 length: 12 residues. V gave up 3 bases and J gave up 1 base, with 3 bases separating them. The DNA of the CDR3 is TGTGCCAGCAGTTTCAGTAACTATGGCTACACCTTC. Encoded protein: CASSFSNYGYTF.